The T cell receptor (beta chain) described here comes from a study of T cell repertoires in cytomegalovirus infection (dated by TCRdb to between 2019 and 2020). Study-wide context: The HLA type of each donor mattered for the analysis, because public TCR beta signatures pointed to carriage of CMV infection along with the matching HLA type.

The full study reports these points: Cumulative frequency of public TCR beta family members discriminated carriers of CMV infection plus the relevant HLA type in this cohort and an independent approximately 340-donor cohort. The ex vivo response was dominated by HLA-C-restricted CMV-specific TCR beta clonotypes, which also provided the single most frequent clonotype in two of eight donors.

At least ten counts were recorded for this clonotype. This clone's antigen is unknown. Base qualities are missing; no much larger clone stands one base away. For sequencing, an Illumina HiSeq 1500 was employed. Clones were called with MiXCR by TCRdb after fastp trimmed the public reads at Q25, and only in-frame beta chains were retained. Every CDR3 protein is listed once, alongside the most common genes and DNA of its rows. This sample comprises around 490,000 distinct CDR3 sequences, about 30% of them detected only once. Together, the top ten hold about 13% of the sample. From the cysteine up to the phenylalanine, the CDR3 has a length of 13 residues. Of the read, only the CDR3 DNA is kept; its 39 bases are in frame from base 1. V is pared back by 3 bases and J by 0 bases, with 5 bases lying between the germline termini. The germline V gene (reference sequence) provides CDR1 SEHNR and CDR2 FQNEAQ.

The rearrangement combines TRBV7-9 with TRBJ1-1; no D gene call is confident. Sample: PBMCs. This TCR derives from a human donor in good health (CMV status not recorded). Some clones in this sample may be carry-over from other donors' samples. For the CDR3, the sequence is CASSFEMNTEAFF. Read as DNA, the sequence is TGTGCCAGCAGCTTTGAAATGAACACTGAAGCTTTCTTT.